This T cell receptor (beta chain) was observed in a study of response to subunit inactivated influenza vaccine. Study-level findings and limits: Researchers suggested that each seasonal influenza vaccination recruits few new T cells.

This CDR3 is 13 amino acids long. Trimming pared 8 bases from V and 3 bases from J, leaving 11 bases between. Germline assignment: CDR1 SNHLY and CDR2 FYNNEI. TCRdb re-derived calls from the RT-PCR reads in MiXCR, one entry per CDR3 protein. Of approximately 570,000 distinct CDR3 sequences listed, about 7.6% were seen once; the top ten hold 10% to 15%. In this sample, this clonotype turned up many times. Its specificity is unknown. The TCR sequence derives from a man aged 50 to 69 who received an inactivated influenza vaccine. Sequenced material: PBMCs from blood, taken around 25 months after vaccination. The genes are TRBV2 and TRBJ2-1, with D possibly being TRBD2 (6 bases). DNA of the CDR3: TGTGCCAGCCGGGACTTCGACTACAATGAGCAGTTCTTC. Amino acid sequence: CASRDFDYNEQFF.